This TCR beta chain was documented in a study of patients and donors after allogeneic stem cell transplantation. Germline lookup yields CDR1 LNHDA and CDR2 SQIVND (reference sequence). The CDR3 consists of 14 residues. V was shortened by 2 bases and J by 4 bases, with 6 bases between the two germline ends. Using its own MiXCR run on the RT-PCR reads, TCRdb lists one record per CDR3 protein. The profile shows roughly 960,000 distinct CDR3 sequences, roughly 18% of them singletons. This TCR was recovered from a human donor who was either an allogeneic HSCT recipient or a stem cell or donor lymphocyte infusion donor (not recorded which). It is not recorded whose cells these are; they may come from a transplant donor. Material: blood, either unsorted or a sorted T cell fraction (not recorded which). The V and J genes are TRBV19 and TRBJ1-6; D is ambiguous. For the CDR3, the DNA is TGTGCCAGTAGTATACTAGGGTATAATTCACCCCTCCACTTT. Amino acid sequence: CASSILGYNSPLHF. Full variable domain (outside the CDR3, taken from reference TRBV19 and TRBJ1-6): DGGITQSPKYLFRKEGQNVTLSCEQNLNHDAMYWYRQDPGQGLRLIYYSQIVNDFQKGDIAEGYSVSREKKESFPLTVTSAQKNPTAFYLCASSILGYNSPLHFGNGTRLTVT.